The table lists the clone carrying this T cell receptor beta chain with a few counts. Antigen: not known. Using its own MiXCR run on the 5' RACE reads, TCRdb lists one record per CDR3 protein. The sample lists over 200,000 distinct CDR3 sequences, 6.5% to 8% occurring once. The record originates from a study of identical twins. Each donor (without exception) was a healthy Caucasian. Study conclusions and caveats: Findings came from cross-sectional statistics, without long-term follow-up of donors. Researchers caution that invariant MAIT and iNKT cells could partly confound zero-insertion analyses.

These data were also filed under a second study, of T cells expressing NK-cell markers. That source adds: It was sorted CD3+CD56+NKG2C+, CD3+CD56+NKG2C- and CD3+CD56-NKG2C+ T cells that supplied the TCR beta repertoires.

The TCR was taken from a woman aged 18 to 35 in good health. The sequencing input was CD8+ T cells sorted from blood.

The CDR3 nucleotides read TGCGCCAGCAGCCCCGGGGACTGGGGGGGCAATCAGCCCCAGCATTTT. Its translation: CASSPGDWGGNQPQHF. This chain joins TRBV5-1 and TRBJ1-5; TRBD1 might be the D (5 bases). The germline V gene has CDR1 SGHRS and CDR2 YFSETQ. CDR3 length: 16 residues. Trimming stripped 4 bases from V and 2 bases from J, with 16 bases between.